The rows below give T cell receptor beta chains drawn from one sample of a study of Ad26.COV2.S vaccination and SARS-CoV-2 variants. Using immunoSEQ multiplex PCR, the repertoire was profiled, and TCRdb retains in-frame clones only, with some absent. The profile shows hundreds of thousands of clones, approximately 88% of them singletons. The specimen was peripheral blood, collected in a trial of Ad26.COV2.S vaccine versus placebo. The receptors come from a person between 18 and 60 years old who received the Ad26.COV2.S COVID-19 vaccine or a placebo. The CDR3 runs from the conserved cysteine through the conserved F or W. Each record gives: J gene, D gene, clone size, V gene, CDR3 DNA, CDR3 protein. D genes are given only for firm matches. Clone size appears in some rows only: once, few, many, or a class for an expanded clone.

>TRBJ1-5|NA|NA|TRBV30
TGTGCCTGGAGTTTCGGTAGGGATCAGCCCCAGCATTTT
CAWSFGRDQPQHF
>TRBJ1-2|TRBD1|NA|TRBV30
TGTGCCTGGGATCGACAGGGGAGCGGTGCCAACTATGGCTACACCTTC
CAWDRQGSGANYGYTF
>TRBJ2-2|NA|NA|TRBV19
TGTGCCAGCCGGGGGACAGCGAACACCGGGGAGCTGTTTTTT
CASRGTANTGELFF
>TRBJ2-1|NA|NA|TRBV5-1
TGCGCCAGCGCGGATGAGGGCGCCTCCTACAATGAGCAGTTCTTC
CASADEGASYNEQFF
>TRBJ2-7|TRBD1|NA|TRBV10-3
TGTGCCATCGGTACAGGGGGTTACGAGCAGTACTTC
CAIGTGGYEQYF
>TRBJ2-1|TRBD2|NA|TRBV19
TGTGCCAGTAGTCCTAGCGGGGGAACAATTCATGAGCAGTTCTTC
CASSPSGGTIHEQFF
>TRBJ1-4|NA|NA|TRBV10-1
TGCGCCAGCAGTGCTGATAGGAATGAAAAACTGTTTTTT
CASSADRNEKLFF
>TRBJ2-5|TRBD2|NA|TRBV7-2
TGTGCCAGCAGTTCTGGGGTGGGAGCGGGGGCGCAAGAGACCCAGTACTTC
CASSSGVGAGAQETQYF
>TRBJ1-2|NA|NA|TRBV18
TGTGCCAGCTCACCAGACGGAAACTATGGCTACACCTTC
CASSPDGNYGYTF
>TRBJ1-5|NA|NA|TRBV18
TGTGCCAGCTCACCACCGGAGCAGGGAGCCCAGCCCCAGCATTTT
CASSPPEQGAQPQHF
>TRBJ2-3|NA|NA|TRBV7-3
TGTGCCAGCAGCCTCGGGACTAGCACAGATACGCAGTATTTT
CASSLGTSTDTQYF
>TRBJ1-5|NA|few|TRBV28
TGTGCCAGCAGCCTCGTTTCGCCCCAGCATTTT
CASSLVSPQHF
>TRBJ1-6|NA|NA|TRBV6-5
TGTGCCAGCAGCCTCGGACTTAATTCACCCCTCCACTTT
CASSLGLNSPLHF
>TRBJ2-4|NA|once|TRBV3-1/TRBV3-2
TGTGCCAGCAGCCAAGGGGAAGGGGGAGACATTCAGTACTTC
CASSQGEGGDIQYF
>TRBJ1-2|NA|NA|TRBV6-5
TGTGCCAGCAGTTCGCCGGGATACTATGGCTACACCTTC
CASSSPGYYGYTF
>TRBJ2-3|TRBD2|once|TRBV5-1
TGCGCCAGCAGACAACGGACTAGCGGGGGGGCCCTAGTATCGGGCACAGATACGCAGTATTTT
CASRQRTSGGALVSGTDTQYF
>TRBJ2-7|TRBD2|NA|TRBV7-2
TGTGCCAGCAGCTTAGCGAGACTAGCGGGAGATTACGAGCAGTACTTC
CASSLARLAGDYEQYF
>TRBJ1-5|NA|NA|TRBV7-8
TGTGCCAGCAGCTTAACAGGGTACAATCAGCCCCAGCATTTT
CASSLTGYNQPQHF
>TRBJ2-5|TRBD1|NA|TRBV3-1/TRBV3-2
TGTGCCAGCAGCCGACAGGGGGCGCCCCAAGAGACCCAGTACTTC
CASSRQGAPQETQYF
>TRBJ1-4|TRBD1|NA|TRBV30
TGTGCCTGGGGGGAAAAGACAGGGGTGATTGAAAAACTGTTTTTT
CAWGEKTGVIEKLFF
>TRBJ2-1|NA|NA|TRBV2
TGTGCCAGCAGTGAAGCGGGCAACTTTTACAATGAGCAGTTCTTC
CASSEAGNFYNEQFF
>TRBJ1-2|NA|NA|TRBV10-3
TGTGCCATCAGTGACAGTTACTATGGCTACACCTTC
CAISDSYYGYTF
>TRBJ2-2|TRBD1|NA|TRBV10-3
TGTGCCATCAGTGCTACCCGGGACAGCCAAAACCCCGGGGAGCTGTTTTTT
CAISATRDSQNPGELFF
>TRBJ1-4|TRBD1|NA|TRBV19
TGTGCCAGTAGTCCTCGGACAGGGAGGGAGGATGAAAAACTGTTTTTT
CASSPRTGREDEKLFF
>TRBJ2-7|TRBD2|NA|TRBV7-9
TGTGCCAGCAGCCAAGAGCCTGCGGGGGGGCTTTACGAGCAGTACTTC
CASSQEPAGGLYEQYF
>TRBJ2-1|NA|NA|TRBV6-5
TGTGCCAGCAGTAATTGGGGAAAGGGTGAGCAGTTCTTC
CASSNWGKGEQFF
>TRBJ2-7|NA|NA|TRBV3-1/TRBV3-2
TGTGCCAGCAGCCTACAATTCGACACGAGCTCCTACGAGCAGTACTTC
CASSLQFDTSSYEQYF
>TRBJ2-4|NA|many|TRBV7-2
TGTGCCAGCAGCTTAGCGGGGGGGCGGAACGGCATTCAGTACTTC
CASSLAGGRNGIQYF
>TRBJ2-6|NA|NA|TRBV10-2
TGCGCCAGCGAAAGCTCTGGGGCCAACGTCCTGACTTTC
CASESSGANVLTF
>TRBJ1-5|NA|NA|TRBV6-5
TGTGCCAGCAGTTACGCTCCAGGTGGCTCTGGTCAGCCCCAGCATTTT
CASSYAPGGSGQPQHF
>TRBJ2-1|NA|NA|TRBV2
TGTGCCAGCAGTCCCCTACCCTACAATGAGCAGTTCTTC
CASSPLPYNEQFF
>TRBJ2-6|TRBD2|NA|TRBV19
TGTGCCAGTAGTATTGCCCGACTAGCGAGCTCTGGGGCCAACGTCCTGACTTTC
CASSIARLASSGANVLTF
>TRBJ1-4|NA|NA|TRBV19
TGTGCCGGCAGTATGGCCCTCAATGAAAAACTGTTTTTT
CAGSMALNEKLFF
>TRBJ2-7|TRBD1|NA|TRBV3-1/TRBV3-2
TGTGCCAGCAGTTACAGGGGATTAAGCTCCTACGAGCAGTACTTC
CASSYRGLSSYEQYF
>TRBJ2-7|NA|NA|TRBV4-1
TGCGCCAGCAGCCAAGTATACGAGCAGTACTTC
CASSQVYEQYF
>TRBJ1-1|TRBD1|NA|TRBV6-6
TGTGCCAGCAAAATCGGACAGGCCGGCGCTGAAGCTTTCTTT
CASKIGQAGAEAFF
>TRBJ2-2|TRBD1|NA|TRBV19
TGTGCCAGTACAACCTGGACAGGGAAAGGCGGGGAGCTGTTTTTT
CASTTWTGKGGELFF
>TRBJ1-4|NA|NA|TRBV5-1
TGCGCCAGCAGGGTGGATAATGAAAAACTGTTTTTT
CASRVDNEKLFF
>TRBJ2-2|TRBD2|NA|TRBV9
TGTGCCAGCAGCGTCGGGGGACTAGCAACCCGGAACACCGGGGAGCTGTTTTTT
CASSVGGLATRNTGELFF
>TRBJ2-7|NA|NA|TRBV5-5
TGTGCCAGCAGCCCGGGTGGAGCTAGTTCCTACGAGCAGTACTTC
CASSPGGASSYEQYF
>TRBJ2-7|NA|NA|TRBV5-6
TGTGCCAGCAGCTTAACAGGTCCCACCTACGAGCAGTACTTC
CASSLTGPTYEQYF
>TRBJ2-3|NA|NA|TRBV19
TGTGCCAGTAGTACCAACAGGGCAGTCACAGATACGCAGTATTTT
CASSTNRAVTDTQYF
>TRBJ2-1|NA|NA|TRBV20-1
TGCAGTGCTAGACAATACAATGAGCAGTTCTTC
CSARQYNEQFF
>TRBJ1-2|TRBD1|once|TRBV29-1
TGCAGCGCTGGGACGACAGGGAACTATGGCTACACCTTC
CSAGTTGNYGYTF
>TRBJ2-1|TRBD2|once|TRBV18
TGTGCCAGCTCACCAGAACTAGCGGGAGGGCGCAATGAGCAGTTCTTC
CASSPELAGGRNEQFF
>TRBJ2-5|TRBD2|few|TRBV7-2
TGTGCCAGCAGCTGGCGGACTAGTCATCAAGAGACCCAGTACTTC
CASSWRTSHQETQYF